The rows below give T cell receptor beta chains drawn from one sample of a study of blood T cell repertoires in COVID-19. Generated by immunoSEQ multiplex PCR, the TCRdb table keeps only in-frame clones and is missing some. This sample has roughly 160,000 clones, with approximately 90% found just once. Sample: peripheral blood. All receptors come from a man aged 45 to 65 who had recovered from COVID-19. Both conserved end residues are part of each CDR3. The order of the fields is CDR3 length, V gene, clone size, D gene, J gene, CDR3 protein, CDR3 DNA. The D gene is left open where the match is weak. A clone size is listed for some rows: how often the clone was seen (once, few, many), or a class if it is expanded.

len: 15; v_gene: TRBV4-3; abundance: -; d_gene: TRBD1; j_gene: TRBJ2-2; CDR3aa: CASSTQGARTGELFF; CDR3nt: TGCGCCAGCAGCACACAGGGGGCGCGGACCGGGGAGCTGTTTTTT
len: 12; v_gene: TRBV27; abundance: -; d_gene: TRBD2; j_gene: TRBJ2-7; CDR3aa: CASSFREGPTYF; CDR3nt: TGTGCCAGCAGTTTTCGGGAGGGACCCACGTACTTC
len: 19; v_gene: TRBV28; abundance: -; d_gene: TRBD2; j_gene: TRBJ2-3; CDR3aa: CASSFPRLAGGRSTDTQYF; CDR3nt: TGTGCCAGCAGTTTCCCCCGACTCGCGGGGGGCCGTAGCACAGATACGCAGTATTTT
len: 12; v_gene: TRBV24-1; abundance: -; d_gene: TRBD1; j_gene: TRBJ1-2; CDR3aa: CATSRDSYGYTF; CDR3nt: TGTGCCACCTCTAGGGACAGCTATGGCTACACCTTC
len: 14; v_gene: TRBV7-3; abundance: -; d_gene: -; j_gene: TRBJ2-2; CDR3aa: CASSPGTFAGELFF; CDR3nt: TGTGCCAGCAGCCCTGGGACTTTCGCCGGGGAGCTGTTTTTT
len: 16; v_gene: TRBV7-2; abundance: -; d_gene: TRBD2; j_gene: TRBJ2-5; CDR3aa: CASSLGLAGIQETQYF; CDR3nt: TGTGCCAGCAGCTTAGGACTAGCGGGAATCCAAGAGACCCAGTACTTC
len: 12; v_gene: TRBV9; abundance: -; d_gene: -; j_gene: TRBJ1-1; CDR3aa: CASSPTGGQAFF; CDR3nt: TGTGCCAGCAGCCCTACCGGGGGGCAAGCTTTCTTT
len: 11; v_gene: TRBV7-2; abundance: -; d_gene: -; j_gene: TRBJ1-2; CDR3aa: CASSPGVGYTF; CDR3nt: TGTGCCAGCAGCCCAGGGGTCGGCTACACCTTC
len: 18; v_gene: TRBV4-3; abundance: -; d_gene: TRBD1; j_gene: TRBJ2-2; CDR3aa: CASSQDKLGTANTGELFF; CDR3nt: TGCGCCAGCAGCCAAGATAAGTTGGGGACAGCGAACACCGGGGAGCTGTTTTTT
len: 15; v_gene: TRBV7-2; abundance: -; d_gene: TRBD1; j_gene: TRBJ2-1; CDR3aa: CASSRDRGDLAEQFF; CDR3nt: TGTGCCAGCAGCCGTGACAGGGGGGATTTGGCTGAGCAGTTCTTC
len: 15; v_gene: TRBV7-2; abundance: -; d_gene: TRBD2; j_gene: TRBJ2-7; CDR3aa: CASSSASGTLYEQYF; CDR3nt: TGTGCCAGCAGCTCCGCCAGCGGGACCTTGTACGAGCAGTACTTC
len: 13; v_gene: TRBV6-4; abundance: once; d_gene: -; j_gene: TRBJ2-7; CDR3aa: CASSDPPVYEQYF; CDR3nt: TGTGCCAGCAGTGACCCTCCCGTCTACGAGCAGTACTTC
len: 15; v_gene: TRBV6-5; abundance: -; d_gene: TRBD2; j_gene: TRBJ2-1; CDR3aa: CASSILAGVSDEQFF; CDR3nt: TGTGCCAGCAGCATCCTAGCGGGAGTTAGCGATGAGCAGTTCTTC
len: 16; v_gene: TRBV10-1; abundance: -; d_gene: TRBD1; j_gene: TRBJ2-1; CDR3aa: CASSGSGTGGWNEQFF; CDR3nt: TGCGCCAGCAGTGGCAGTGGGACAGGGGGCTGGAATGAGCAGTTCTTC
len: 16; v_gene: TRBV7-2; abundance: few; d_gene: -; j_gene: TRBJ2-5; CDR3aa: CASSVGGLALQETQYF; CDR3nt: TGTGCCAGCAGCGTAGGGGGCCTAGCGCTACAAGAGACCCAGTACTTC
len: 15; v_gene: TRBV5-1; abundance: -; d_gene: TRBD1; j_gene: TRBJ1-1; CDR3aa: CASSLQGAENTEAFF; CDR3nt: TGCGCCAGCAGCCTACAGGGGGCTGAAAACACTGAAGCTTTCTTT
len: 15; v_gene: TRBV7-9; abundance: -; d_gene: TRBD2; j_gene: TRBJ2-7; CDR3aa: CASSSGGAHSYEQYF; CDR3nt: TGTGCCAGCAGCTCCGGGGGGGCCCACTCCTACGAGCAGTACTTC
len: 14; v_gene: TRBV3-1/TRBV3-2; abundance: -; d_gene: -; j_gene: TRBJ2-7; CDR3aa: CASSQRGRPYQQYF; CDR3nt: TGTGCCAGCAGCCAGCGGGGCAGACCCTACCAGCAGTACTTC